These 32 T cell receptor beta chains originate from one sample sequenced in a study of identical twins. Each CDR3 protein gets one entry after TCRdb re-called the 5' RACE reads with MiXCR. The sample yields 1.5 million to 2 million distinct CDR3 sequences, 32% seen once. The sequenced sample consisted of cord blood. The receptors stem from a newborn girl in good health.

This clonotype has only a few counts. The rearrangement joins TRBV24-1 to TRBJ2-1; D could derive from TRBD1 or TRBD2 (6 bases each). The CDR3 contains 16 residues. From germline, CDR1 is KGHDR and CDR2 SFDVKD. V lost 9 bases and J 2 bases, leaving 19 bases between the germline ends. The CDR3 region has the DNA TGTGCCACCGTGATTGGACCGGGGGCACCCTACAATGAGCAGTTCTTC. This codes for CATVIGPGAPYNEQFF.

This rearrangement joins TRBV5-4 to TRBJ2-5, with D unclear. The V and J ends lost 4 bases and 1 base respectively, with 11 bases between them. CDR1 is SGHNT, CDR2 YYREEE, per germline (reference sequence). CDR3 length: 14 amino acids. This CDR3 is CASSPTPIQETQYF. Written as DNA, the CDR3 is TGTGCCAGCAGCCCGACCCCAATCCAAGAGACCCAGTACTTC.

CDR3 loop: CASSLDHPGATDTQYF. CDR3 in DNA: TGTGCCAGCAGCTTAGATCACCCGGGGGCCACAGATACGCAGTATTTT. V is TRBV11-3 and J is TRBJ2-3; perhaps D is TRBD1 or TRBD2 (6 bases each). The CDR3 spans 16 residues. In germline, CDR1 is SGHNT, CDR2 YENEEA. Trimming removed 0 bases at V and 2 bases at J, with 12 bases between.

V gene TRBV12-3 or TRBV12-4 combines with J gene TRBJ1-2, with 7 bases matching TRBD1. The CDR3 spans 13 residues. Losses at the gene ends were 6 bases for V and 8 bases for J; bases not matched to a gene: 9. The DNA for the CDR3 is TGTGCCAGCAGCCCGCTTCAAGGGGGCGGCTACACCTTC. Encoded protein: CASSPLQGGGYTF.

This clonotype was picked up a small number of times. The rearrangement uses TRBV27 and TRBJ2-1; 13 positions match TRBD2. The CDR3 has 15 amino acids. The junction had 3 bases not matched to a gene; V was cut back by 2 bases and J by 8 bases. Germline assignment: CDR1 MNHEY and CDR2 SMNVEV (reference sequence). CDR3 DNA sequence: TGTGCCAGCAGTTTAATCACTAGCGGGAGGGATGAGCAGTTCTTC. Amino acid sequence: CASSLITSGRDEQFF.

The table lists this clonotype with a few counts. This chain connects TRBV12-3 or TRBV12-4 to TRBJ2-7, with D perhaps matching TRBD2 (5 bases). This CDR3 has 14 residues. V shed 3 bases and J shed 3 bases, with 12 bases lying between them. The DNA for the CDR3 is TGTGCCAGCAGTTTTCGGCGGGCATTCTACGAGCAGTACTTC. This encodes CASSFRRAFYEQYF.

This chain uses TRBV28 with TRBJ1-4; D remains ambiguous. The CDR3 runs to 14 residues. Per germline, CDR1 MDHEN and CDR2 SYDVKM. V lost 6 bases, J lost 7 bases, and 15 bases lay in between. The CDR3 protein is CASSREELFEKLFF. The CDR3 nucleotides read TGTGCCAGCAGCCGCGAGGAGCTTTTTGAAAAACTGTTTTTT.

This chain links TRBV15 with TRBJ2-5; possibly TRBD1 for D (7 bases). V was trimmed by 0 bases and J by 5 bases, leaving 10 bases between them. The CDR3 contains 14 residues. In germline, CDR1 is LNHNV, CDR2 YYDKDF (reference sequence). DNA of the CDR3: TGTGCCACCAGCAGAGACAGGGGGGCGGAGACCCAGTACTTC. Translating gives CATSRDRGAETQYF.

This clonotype was seen only a few times. The genes are TRBV19 and TRBJ2-1, with D possibly matching TRBD1 (5 bases). CDR1 is LNHDA, CDR2 SQIVND, per germline (reference sequence). With 5 bases removed from V and 0 bases from J, the gap between germline ends came to 14 bases. The CDR3 has 16 amino acids. CDR3 sequence (DNA): TGTGCCAGTAGTGTGACAGCTAGGAGCTCCTACAATGAGCAGTTCTTC. Its translation is CASSVTARSSYNEQFF.

This clonotype was seen more than once but under ten times. This sequence joins TRBV2 and TRBJ2-3, with TRBD2 matching 9 bases. V was clipped by 4 bases and J by 6 bases; unmatched bases: 11. The CDR3 has 16 residues. Germline V gene sequence: CDR1 SNHLY, CDR2 FYNNEI. The CDR3 here is CASSVTGLALTDTQYF. The CDR3 DNA is TGTGCCAGCAGTGTAACCGGACTAGCGTTAACGGATACGCAGTATTTT.

As to this clonotype: Since a much larger clone is just one base distant, this may be a read error. This chain joins TRBV3-1 and TRBJ2-7, with no clear D. The CDR3 consists of 11 residues. Germline CDR1 and CDR2: LGHDT and YNNKEL (reference sequence). CDR3 residues: CAGSHQEKQYF. CDR3 sequence (DNA): TGTGCCGGCAGCCACCAGGAAAAGCAGTACTTC.

This chain links TRBV5-1 with TRBJ1-1; TRBD1 is a possible D gene (6 bases). Germline V gene lookup returns CDR1 SGHRS and CDR2 YFSETQ. The CDR3 loop spans 15 amino acids. With 4 bases removed from V and 6 bases from J, the gap between germline ends came to 19 bases. The CDR3 nucleotides read TGCGCCAGCAGCCACCCACAGGGTGCGAGGGCTGAAGCTTTCTTT. Protein: CASSHPQGARAEAFF.

This clonotype was observed many times. The rearrangement links TRBV6-5 to TRBJ2-3; 9 bases match TRBD2. This CDR3 is built from 16 residues. The germline V gene has CDR1 MNHEY and CDR2 SVGAGI. The ends lost 0 bases at V and 6 bases at J; junction bases unmatched: 7. The CDR3 nucleotides are TGTGCCAGCAGTTACTCGACGACTAGCGGTGGGGATACGCAGTATTTT. Translated: CASSYSTTSGGDTQYF.

This chain connects TRBV18 to TRBJ1-1; D ambiguous. The V gene's germline CDR1 is KGHSH and CDR2 LQKENI. The germline V and J ends were trimmed by 4 bases and 4 bases, with 7 bases remaining between them. The CDR3 covers 12 residues. Here the CDR3 DNA reads TGTGCCAGCTCACTGGCGTCCACTGAAGCTTTCTTT. This gives the protein CASSLASTEAFF.

Worth noting for this clonotype: A single base separates this from a much larger clone, so it may be a read error. The rearrangement uses TRBV29-1 and TRBJ2-3; 9 bases align to TRBD1. Germline CDR1 SQVTM, CDR2 ANQGSEA. The V and J ends lost 8 bases and 7 bases, in that order; junction bases with no gene match: 25. This CDR3 region has 18 residues. In DNA, the CDR3 is TGCAGCTACTATGACAGGGGGGGAAGCGGGAATACCCCCAATACGCAGTATTTT. Its protein is CSYYDRGGSGNTPNTQYF.

Remarks on this clonotype: A junction end diverges from the germline sequence, so it may reflect a read error. The V and J genes are TRBV29-1 and TRBJ2-7; a weak D match, TRBD1 (6 bases). The CDR3 is 13 amino acids. The germline V gene has CDR1 SQVTM and CDR2 ANQGSEA. For the CDR3, the DNA is TGCAGCGTTGTAACGGGACACTCCCACGAGCAGTACTTC. Protein product: CSVVTGHSHEQYF.

The sample holds a few counts of this clonotype. The chain links TRBV27 to TRBJ2-3, with D maybe TRBD1 (6 bases). Germline CDR1 and CDR2: MNHEY and SMNVEV (reference sequence). CDR3 length equals 16 residues. V lost 5 bases to trimming and J lost 0 bases, with 15 bases between them. CDR3 protein: CASSTGQLISTDTQYF. The CDR3 nucleotides are TGTGCCAGCAGTACCGGACAGTTAATTAGCACAGATACGCAGTATTTT.

Only a few counts were recorded for this clonotype. The genes are TRBV4-2 and TRBJ2-7; TRBD2 is a possible D gene (6 bases). CDR3 length: 15 residues. From germline, CDR1 is LGHNA and CDR2 YNFKEQ. The V gene lost 0 bases and the J gene lost 7 bases, with 16 bases spanning the gap. The CDR3 protein is CASSQEVAGIDEQYF. The CDR3 nucleotides read TGTGCCAGCAGCCAAGAGGTGGCGGGAATCGATGAGCAGTACTTC.

This clonotype came up a few times. The chain employs TRBV24-1 and TRBJ1-5, with a weak D call TRBD1 (5 bases). V was trimmed by 5 bases and J by 0 bases, leaving 7 bases between them. Germline assignment: CDR1 KGHDR and CDR2 SFDVKD. The CDR3 is made up of 14 amino acids. The CDR3 sequence: CATSGGHSNQPQHF. CDR3 sequence (DNA): TGTGCCACCAGTGGCGGACATAGCAATCAGCCCCAGCATTTT.

The V call is TRBV7-8, the J call TRBJ2-1, with D possibly matching TRBD1 (5 bases). This CDR3 contains 16 residues. The germline gives CDR1 SGHVS, CDR2 FQNEAQ. Trimming left V 1 base short and J 6 bases short, with 16 bases between. CDR3 nucleotide sequence: TGTGCCAGCAGCTTAGTGGGGAACAGGAACTGCAATGAGCAGTTCTTC. Its protein product is CASSLVGNRNCNEQFF.

This clonotype has a single count. The V call is TRBV24-1, the J call TRBJ1-5; 7 bases match TRBD1. The CDR3 length is 19 residues. CDR1 and CDR2 (germline): KGHDR, SFDVKD. V shed 3 bases, J shed 0 bases, and the junction held 13 bases outside the gene matches. CDR3 nucleotides: TGTGCCACCAGTGATATGATATCCGCGGACAGGCCTAGCAATCAGCCCCAGCATTTT. The encoded protein is CATSDMISADRPSNQPQHF.

DNA of the CDR3: TGTGCCAGCAGCGCTAGCGGCCCTAGGCACAATGAGCAGTTCTTC. Protein product: CASSASGPRHNEQFF. The rearrangement joins TRBV5-5 to TRBJ2-1; 7 bases line up with TRBD2. The V gene's germline CDR1 is SGHKS and CDR2 YYEKEE (reference sequence). CDR3 length: 15 residues. V trimming: 4 bases; J trimming: 5 bases; junction bases outside the gene matches: 9. The whole variable domain, filled in from reference TRBV5-5 and TRBJ2-1, reads DAGVTQSPTHLIKTRGQQVTLRCSPISGHKSVSWYQQVLGQGPQFIFQYYEKEERGRGNFPDRFSARQFPNYSSELNVNALLLGDSALYLCASSASGPRHNEQFFGPGTRLTVL.

The chain joins TRBV10-3 to TRBJ1-6; D is uncertain. Trimming removed 11 bases at V and 2 bases at J, with 13 bases between. Germline V gives CDR1 ENHRY, CDR2 SYGVKD. The CDR3 extends over 14 amino acids. CDR3 DNA: TGTGCCTCCAGGACGGACGCCTATAATTCACCCCTCCACTTT. Translating it yields CASRTDAYNSPLHF.

Only one count was recorded for this clonotype. This may stem from a read error, because a much larger clone lies one nucleotide away. This rearrangement joins TRBV7-8 to TRBJ2-1, with 8 bases fitting TRBD2. This CDR3 has 15 residues. Per germline, CDR1 SGHVS and CDR2 FQNEAQ. CDR3 sequence: CASSYLAGGYNERFF. The CDR3 DNA is TGTGCCAGCAGTTACCTAGCGGGTGGGTACAATGAGCGGTTCTTC.

A few counts support this clonotype. The chain has TRBV28 and TRBJ1-5; 9 bases fit TRBD1. V trimming: 6 bases; J trimming: 4 bases; junction bases outside the gene matches: 7. The CDR3 consists of 15 residues. Germline loops: CDR1 MDHEN, CDR2 SYDVKM. Written as DNA, the CDR3 is TGTGCCAGCAGCCTGCCCGGGACAGGGAATCAGCCCCAGCATTTT. It translates to CASSLPGTGNQPQHF. Full variable domain (remainder filled in from reference TRBV28 and TRBJ1-5): DVKVTQSSRYLVKRTGEKVFLECVQDMDHENMFWYRQDPGLGLRLIYFSYDVKMKEKGDIPEGYSVSREKKERFSLILESASTNQTSMYLCASSLPGTGNQPQHFGDGTRLSIL.

This clonotype showed up just a few times. The chain carries TRBV11-2 and TRBJ2-1; 11 bases are a match to TRBD2. With 0 bases clipped from V and 0 bases from J, the junction kept 7 bases outside the gene matches. The CDR3 loop spans 19 amino acids. The germline V gene has CDR1 SGHAT and CDR2 FQNNGV. CDR3 region: CASSLDGSSGGFSYNEQFF. The DNA of the CDR3 is TGTGCCAGCAGCTTAGATGGTTCTAGCGGGGGGTTCTCCTACAATGAGCAGTTCTTC.

This clonotype was seen a few times. CDR3 region: CASTEGTSYEQYF. As DNA, the CDR3 is TGTGCCAGCACCGAGGGCACTTCCTACGAGCAGTACTTC. The chain is built from TRBV28 and TRBJ2-7; D is possibly TRBD2 (5 bases). The ends were cut back, 7 bases at V and 1 base at J, with 11 bases in the middle. The CDR3 sequence is 13 residues long. Per the germline V gene, CDR1 is MDHEN and CDR2 is SYDVKM. Drawing the rest from reference TRBV28 and TRBJ2-7, the complete variable domain is DVKVTQSSRYLVKRTGEKVFLECVQDMDHENMFWYRQDPGLGLRLIYFSYDVKMKEKGDIPEGYSVSREKKERFSLILESASTNQTSMYLCASTEGTSYEQYFGPGTRLTVT.

The chain joins TRBV24-1 to TRBJ1-1; D possibly corresponds to TRBD1 (5 bases). The length of the CDR3 is 12 residues. The germline CDR1 and CDR2 sequences are KGHDR and SFDVKD. Deletions cut 4 bases from V and 10 bases from J, with 12 bases between. The CDR3 coding sequence is TGTGCCACCAGTGAGGCGGGGGGATCAGCTTTCTTT. Translated: CATSEAGGSAFF.

Only a few counts were recorded for this clonotype. The CDR3 loop reads CASTLYGGGYNEQFF. CDR3 nucleotide sequence: TGTGCCAGCACCCTGTATGGGGGGGGTTACAATGAGCAGTTCTTC. The chain joins TRBV13 to TRBJ2-1; TRBD2 agrees at 7 bases. CDR3 size: 15 residues. V lost 7 bases to trimming and J lost 4 bases; unmatched junction nucleotides: 10. Germline V gene data show CDR1 as PRHDT and CDR2 as FYEKMQ (reference sequence).

About this clonotype itself: Its ends do not fully match the called genes, so a read error is possible. V is TRBV11-1 and J is TRBJ2-1, with D possibly TRBD2 on 6 matching bases. The CDR3 runs 17 residues. CDR1 SGHAT and CDR2 FQDESV come from the germline V gene (reference sequence). CDR3 sequence: CASSLAGGTHFYNEQFF. The CDR3 DNA reads as TGTGCCAGTAGCTTAGCTGGAGGGACTCACTTCTACAATGAGCAGTTCTTC.

This chain links TRBV11-2 with TRBJ2-7, with 11 bases matching TRBD2. The CDR3 is 16 amino acids. Germline loops: CDR1 SGHAT, CDR2 FQNNGV. V gave up 6 bases and J gave up 1 base; unmatched junction bases: 8. The CDR3 here is CASRFRLAGPSYEQYF. In nucleotides, the CDR3 is TGTGCCAGCAGGTTCCGACTAGCGGGACCTTCCTACGAGCAGTACTTC.

This clonotype showed up just a few times. The chain links TRBV11-2 to TRBJ2-3, with 11 bases fitting TRBD2. The germline V gene encodes CDR1 SGHAT and CDR2 FQNNGV. The CDR3 runs to 12 residues. V gave up 6 bases and J gave up 11 bases; unmatched junction bases: 4. The CDR3 sequence: CASRPTSGMQYF. Here the CDR3 DNA reads TGTGCCAGCAGACCGACTAGCGGGATGCAGTATTTT.